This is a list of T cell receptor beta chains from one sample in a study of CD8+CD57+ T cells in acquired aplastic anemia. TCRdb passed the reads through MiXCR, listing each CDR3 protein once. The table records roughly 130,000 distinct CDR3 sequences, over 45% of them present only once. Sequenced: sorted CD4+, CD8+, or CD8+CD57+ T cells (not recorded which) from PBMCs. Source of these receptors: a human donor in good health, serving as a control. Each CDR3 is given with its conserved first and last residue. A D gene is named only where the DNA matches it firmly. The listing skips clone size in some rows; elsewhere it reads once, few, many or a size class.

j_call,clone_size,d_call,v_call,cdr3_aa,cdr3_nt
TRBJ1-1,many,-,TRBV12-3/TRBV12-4,CASSFRTEAFF,TGTGCCAGCAGTTTTCGGACTGAAGCTTTCTTT
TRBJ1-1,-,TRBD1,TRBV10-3,CAISAPGQKVTEAFF,TGTGCCATCAGTGCGCCGGGACAGAAAGTCACTGAAGCTTTCTTT
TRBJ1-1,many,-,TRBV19,CASSIRRDGNAFF,TGTGCCAGTAGTATACGCCGGGACGGTAATGCTTTCTTT
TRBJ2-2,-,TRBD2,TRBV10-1,CATQATSAGELFF,TGCGCCACCCAGGCGACTAGCGCCGGGGAGCTGTTTTTT
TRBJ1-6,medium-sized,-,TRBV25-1,CASSEQNSPLHF,TGTGCCAGCAGTGAACAGAATTCACCCCTCCACTTT
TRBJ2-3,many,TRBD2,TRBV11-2,CASSLDAGGSTDTQYF,TGTGCCAGCAGCTTAGACGCGGGGGGTTCCACAGATACGCAGTATTTT
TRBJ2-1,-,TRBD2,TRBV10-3,CAISESSAGGTENEQFF,TGTGCCATCAGTGAGTCATCGGCGGGGGGCACAGAAAATGAGCAGTTCTTC
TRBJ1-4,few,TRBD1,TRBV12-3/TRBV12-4,CASSPQGARGEKLFF,TGTGCCAGCAGCCCACAGGGGGCGCGGGGTGAAAAACTGTTTTTT
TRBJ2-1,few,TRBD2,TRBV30,CAWSGPRGVNEQFF,TGTGCCTGGAGTGGCCCACGGGGGGTCAATGAGCAGTTCTTC
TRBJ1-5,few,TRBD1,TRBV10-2,CASSDRDRANNQPQHF,TGCGCCAGCAGTGACCGGGACAGGGCTAACAATCAGCCCCAGCATTTT
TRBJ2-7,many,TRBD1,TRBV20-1,CSASAGQGYSYEQYF,TGCAGTGCTAGCGCTGGACAGGGATACTCCTACGAGCAGTACTTC
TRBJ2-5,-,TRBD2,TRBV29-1,CSVRPRGAGNQETQYF,TGCAGCGTACGACCCCGGGGAGCGGGGAACCAAGAGACCCAGTACTTC
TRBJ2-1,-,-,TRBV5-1,CASRRGAQGIRDEQFF,TGCGCCAGCAGGCGCGGGGCACAGGGAATTCGGGATGAGCAGTTCTTC
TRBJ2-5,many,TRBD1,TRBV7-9,CASSFRDRGRETQYF,TGTGCCAGCAGCTTCCGGGACAGGGGGCGAGAGACCCAGTACTTC
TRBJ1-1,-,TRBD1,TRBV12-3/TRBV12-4,CASSRKALQGAGEFRAFF,TGTGCCAGCAGCCGAAAAGCCTTACAGGGGGCGGGGGAGTTTAGAGCTTTCTTT
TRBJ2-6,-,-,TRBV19,CASSMVAGANVLTF,TGTGCCAGTAGTATGGTGGCTGGGGCCAACGTCCTGACTTTC
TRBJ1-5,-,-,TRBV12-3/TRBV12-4,CASSLAPTAQHF,TGTGCCAGCAGTTTAGCTCCCACAGCCCAGCATTTT
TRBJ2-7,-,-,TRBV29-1,CSADVSRDGEQYF,TGCAGCGCTGACGTGAGCAGGGACGGCGAGCAGTACTTC
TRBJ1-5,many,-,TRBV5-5,CASSLDSGVAPQHF,TGTGCCAGCAGCTTGGATTCGGGGGTCGCGCCCCAGCATTTT
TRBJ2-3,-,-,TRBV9,CASSDVGGDTDTQYF,TGTGCCAGCAGCGACGTGGGGGGTGATACAGATACGCAGTATTTT
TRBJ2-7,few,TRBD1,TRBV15,CATSTPGQGAREQYF,TGTGCCACCAGCACTCCGGGACAGGGGGCGCGGGAGCAGTACTTC
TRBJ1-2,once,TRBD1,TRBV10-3,CANAPGTDPTGYTF,TGTGCCAACGCCCCCGGGACAGATCCAACGGGCTACACCTTC
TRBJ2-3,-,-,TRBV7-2,CASSFPGEGDTQYF,TGTGCCAGCAGCTTCCCAGGGGAAGGAGATACGCAGTATTTT
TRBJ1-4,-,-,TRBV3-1,CASSVGAGNPLNEKLFF,TGTGCCAGCAGCGTAGGGGCAGGGAACCCATTAAATGAAAAACTGTTTTTT
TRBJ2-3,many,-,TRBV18,CASSASTDTQYF,TGTGCCAGCTCAGCTAGCACAGATACGCAGTATTTT
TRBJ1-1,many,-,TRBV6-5,CASTDSNTEAFF,TGTGCCAGCACCGACAGCAACACTGAAGCTTTCTTT
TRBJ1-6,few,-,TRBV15,CATSSQAGYSPLHF,TGTGCCACCAGCAGCCAGGCAGGTTATTCACCCCTCCACTTT
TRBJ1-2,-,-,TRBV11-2,CASSLGAGYTF,TGTGCCAGCAGCTTAGGCGCTGGCTACACCTTC
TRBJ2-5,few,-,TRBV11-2,CASSSHWARDTKFKETQYF,TGTGCCAGCAGCTCTCATTGGGCCCGGGACACAAAATTCAAAGAGACCCAGTACTTC
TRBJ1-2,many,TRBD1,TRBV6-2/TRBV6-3,CASSYSVPERGRGDGYTF,TGTGCCAGCAGTTACTCGGTGCCCGAAAGGGGCAGGGGGGATGGCTACACCTTC
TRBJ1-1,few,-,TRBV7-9,CASSLAQGKPEASF,TGTGCCAGCAGCTTAGCCCAGGGTAAACCTGAAGCTTCCTTT
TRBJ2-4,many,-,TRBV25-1,CASSNGGDGNIQYF,TGTGCCAGCAGTAACGGGGGTGATGGAAACATTCAGTACTTC
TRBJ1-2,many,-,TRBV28,CASGRVNYGYTF,TGTGCCAGCGGGAGGGTTAACTATGGCTACACCTTC
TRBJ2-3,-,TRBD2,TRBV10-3,CAISGGLAGGTQYF,TGTGCCATCAGCGGGGGACTAGCGGGGGGCACGCAGTATTTT
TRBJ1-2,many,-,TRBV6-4,CASSDGTRYGYTF,TGTGCCAGCAGTGACGGGACAAGATATGGCTACACCTTC
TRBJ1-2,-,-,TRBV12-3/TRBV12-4,CASSPGGVGYTF,TGTGCCAGCAGCCCGGGAGGCGTCGGCTACACCTTC
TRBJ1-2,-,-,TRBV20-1,CSARDLFKLTSNYGYTF,TGCAGTGCTAGAGATCTATTTAAGCTTACCTCTAACTATGGCTACACCTTC
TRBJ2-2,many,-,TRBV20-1,CSALYGARSGELFF,TGCAGTGCTCTCTACGGTGCGAGATCCGGGGAGCTGTTTTTT
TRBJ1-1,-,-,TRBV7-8,CASSPVGGRPINTEAFF,TGTGCCAGCAGCCCGGTAGGTGGCCGACCGATTAACACTGAAGCTTTCTTT
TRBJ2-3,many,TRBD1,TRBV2,CASSPGTGASTDTQYF,TGTGCCAGCAGTCCCGGGACAGGCGCTAGCACAGATACGCAGTATTTT
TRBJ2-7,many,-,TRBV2,CASSGTVGAYEQYF,TGTGCCAGCAGTGGGACAGTCGGGGCCTACGAGCAGTACTTC
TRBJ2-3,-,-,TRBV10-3,CAIRPRGAISSTDTQYF,TGTGCCATCAGACCCCGAGGGGCGATCTCTAGCACAGATACGCAGTATTTT
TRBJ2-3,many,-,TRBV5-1,CASSLGTVDTDTQYF,TGCGCCAGCAGCTTGGGGACTGTAGACACAGATACGCAGTATTTT
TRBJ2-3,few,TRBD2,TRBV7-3,CASSPRTSGGAYTQYF,TGTGCCAGCAGCCCCCGGACTAGCGGGGGGGCATATACGCAGTATTTT
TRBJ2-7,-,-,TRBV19,CASSITGLGYTYEQYF,TGTGCCAGTAGTATCACAGGGTTGGGCTACACCTACGAGCAGTACTTC
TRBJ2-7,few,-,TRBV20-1,CSAPRQEAYEQYF,TGCAGTGCTCCCAGACAGGAAGCCTACGAGCAGTACTTC
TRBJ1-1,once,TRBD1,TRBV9,CASSSPGGHIMSTEAFF,TGTGCCAGCAGCTCACCAGGGGGCCATATCATGAGCACTGAAGCTTTCTTT
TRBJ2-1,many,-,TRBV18,CASSPGDVENEQFF,TGTGCCAGCTCACCAGGGGACGTCGAGAATGAGCAGTTCTTC
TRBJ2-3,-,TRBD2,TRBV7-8,CASSLALRRGGTDTQYF,TGTGCCAGCAGCTTGGCCCTTCGGCGGGGGGGCACAGATACGCAGTATTTT
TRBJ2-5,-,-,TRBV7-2,CASSSRREETQYF,TGTGCCAGCAGCTCCAGAAGGGAAGAGACCCAGTACTTC
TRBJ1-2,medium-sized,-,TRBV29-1,CSAEPDGGRVIF,TGCAGCGCCGAACCAGACGGGGGAAGGGTCATTTTC
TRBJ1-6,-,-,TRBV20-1,CSAGIGGRENSPLHF,TGCAGTGCGGGAATTGGGGGACGGGAAAATTCACCCCTCCACTTT
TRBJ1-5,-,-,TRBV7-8,CASSTTREQPQHF,TGTGCCAGCAGCACCACAAGGGAGCAGCCCCAGCATTTT
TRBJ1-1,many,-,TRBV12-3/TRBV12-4,CASSPQALNTEAFF,TGTGCCAGCAGTCCCCAGGCTCTGAACACTGAAGCTTTCTTT
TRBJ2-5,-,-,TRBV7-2,CASSLVGQETQYF,TGTGCCAGCAGCTTAGTAGGTCAAGAGACCCAGTACTTC
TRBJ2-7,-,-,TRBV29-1,CSVESNSYEQYF,TGCAGCGTTGAATCAAACAGCTACGAGCAGTACTTC
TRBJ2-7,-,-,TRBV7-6,CASSPAVF,TGTGCCAGCAGCCCGGCGGTATTC